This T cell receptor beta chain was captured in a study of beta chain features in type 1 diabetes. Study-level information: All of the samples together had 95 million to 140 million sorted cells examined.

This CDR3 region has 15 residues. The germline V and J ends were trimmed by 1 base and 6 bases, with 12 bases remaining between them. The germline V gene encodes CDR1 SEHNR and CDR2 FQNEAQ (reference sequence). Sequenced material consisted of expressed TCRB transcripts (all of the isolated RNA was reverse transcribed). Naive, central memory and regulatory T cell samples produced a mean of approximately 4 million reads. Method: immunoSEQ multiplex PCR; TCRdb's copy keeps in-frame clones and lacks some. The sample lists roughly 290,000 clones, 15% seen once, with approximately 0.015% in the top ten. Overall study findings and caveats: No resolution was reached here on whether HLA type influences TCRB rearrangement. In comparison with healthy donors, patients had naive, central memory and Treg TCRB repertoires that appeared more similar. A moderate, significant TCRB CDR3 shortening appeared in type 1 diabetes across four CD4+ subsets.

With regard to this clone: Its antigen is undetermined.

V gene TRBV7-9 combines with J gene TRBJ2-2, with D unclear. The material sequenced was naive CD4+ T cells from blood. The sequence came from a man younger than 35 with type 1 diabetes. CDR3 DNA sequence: TGTGCCAGCAGCTTAGGGCTGCTTGAGGCCGGGGAGCTGTTTTTT. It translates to CASSLGLLEAGELFF.